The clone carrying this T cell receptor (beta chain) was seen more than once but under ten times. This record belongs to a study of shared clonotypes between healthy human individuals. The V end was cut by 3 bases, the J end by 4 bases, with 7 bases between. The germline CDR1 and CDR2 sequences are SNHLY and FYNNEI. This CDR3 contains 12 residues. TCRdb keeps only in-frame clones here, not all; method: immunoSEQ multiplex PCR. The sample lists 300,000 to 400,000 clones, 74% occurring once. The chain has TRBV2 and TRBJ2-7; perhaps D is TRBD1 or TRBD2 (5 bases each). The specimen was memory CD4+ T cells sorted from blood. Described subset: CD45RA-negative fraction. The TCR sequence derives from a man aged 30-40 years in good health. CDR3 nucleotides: TGTGCCAGCAGTGATGGGGGATACGAGCAGTACTTC. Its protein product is CASSDGGYEQYF.